The 24 T cell receptor beta chains listed next were all sequenced from one sample in a study of shared clonotypes between healthy human individuals. Terminally differentiated effector memory CD45RA+ cells were excluded from the naive CD8 cells, which were CD45RO-negative and positively selected for CCR7. Method: immunoSEQ multiplex PCR; TCRdb's copy keeps in-frame clones and lacks some. The sample consists of about 750,000 clones, about 92% of them appearing once. The sequencing sample was made of naive CD8+ T cells sorted from blood. These receptor sequences come from a young man in good health.

The table lists this clone with a count of one. The same CDR3 arises from other DNA sequences in this sample as well. The V and J genes are TRBV5-1 and TRBJ1-1; unclear D gene. Germline values: CDR1 SGHRS, CDR2 YFSETQ. Trimming stripped 0 bases from V and 3 bases from J, with 6 bases between. This CDR3 contains 13 residues. Written as DNA, the CDR3 is TGCGCCAGCAGCTTGGCGCTTGACACTGAAGCTTTCTTT. Its translation: CASSLALDTEAFF.

V and J are TRBV7-8 and TRBJ2-7, with 9 bases matching TRBD1. CDR1 is SGHVS and CDR2 is FQNEAQ in the germline V gene. The CDR3 consists of 15 residues. The junction had 3 bases not matched to a gene; V was cut back by 1 base and J by 2 bases. The CDR3 region has the DNA TGTGCCAGCAGCTTAGTAAGACAGGGGGCCTACGAGCAGTACTTC. It specifies CASSLVRQGAYEQYF.

The CDR3 region has the DNA TGTGCCAGCAGCTTAGCGACAGGGGCCGGATCTAACAATGAGCAGTTCTTC. Translated: CASSLATGAGSNNEQFF. This chain uses TRBV7-9 with TRBJ2-1, with 8 nucleotides matching TRBD1. Germline loops: CDR1 SEHNR, CDR2 FQNEAQ (reference sequence). The CDR3 length is 17 residues. V lost 0 bases to trimming and J lost 5 bases; unmatched junction nucleotides: 9. Drawing the rest from reference TRBV7-9 and TRBJ2-1, the complete variable domain is DTGVSQNPRHKITKRGQNVTFRCDPISEHNRLYWYRQTLGQGPEFLTYFQNEAQLEKSRLLSDRFSAERPKGSFSTLEIQRTEQGDSAMYLCASSLATGAGSNNEQFFGPGTRLTVL.

The chain links TRBV28 to TRBJ2-7, with 7 bases fitting TRBD2. J gave up 2 bases and V 10 bases, and 5 bases lay outside the gene matches. CDR3 size: 12 residues. Germline V lookup: CDR1 MDHEN, CDR2 SYDVKM. Here the CDR3 reads CAMGGTTYEQYF. DNA for the CDR3: TGTGCCATGGGAGGGACTACCTACGAGCAGTACTTC.

The chain links TRBV10-3 to TRBJ2-7; TRBD1 might be the D (5 bases). The V and J ends lost 3 bases and 1 base respectively, with 7 bases between them. The germline V gene has CDR1 ENHRY and CDR2 SYGVKD. CDR3 size: 13 residues. CDR3 in DNA: TGTGCCATCAGTGAATACAGGTCCTACGAGCAGTACTTC. This sequence encodes CAISEYRSYEQYF.

The chain has TRBV27 and TRBJ2-3; D unresolved. Germline CDR1 MNHEY, CDR2 SMNVEV (reference sequence). The ends were cut back, 8 bases at V and 2 bases at J, with 11 bases in the middle. The length of the CDR3 is 13 residues. The CDR3 spells CASGYGVTDTQYF. As DNA, the CDR3 is TGTGCCAGCGGATACGGCGTCACAGATACGCAGTATTTT.

This rearrangement joins TRBV6-5 to TRBJ2-7, with a possible D match to TRBD1 (6 bases). This CDR3 comprises 14 residues. Deletions cut 6 bases from V and 4 bases from J, with 16 bases between. Germline V gene data show CDR1 as MNHEY and CDR2 as SVGAGI. The CDR3 loop reads CASRSTGLGYEQYF. For the CDR3, the DNA is TGTGCCAGCAGATCTACAGGGTTGGGATACGAGCAGTACTTC.

The chain couples TRBV10-3 to TRBJ2-3; D is unresolved. Trimming removed 6 bases at V and 0 bases at J, with 16 bases between. The CDR3 runs 16 residues. CDR1 ENHRY and CDR2 SYGVKD come from the germline V gene. CDR3 protein: CAISPSNGPSTDTQYF. DNA for the CDR3: TGTGCCATCAGCCCCTCTAACGGGCCTAGCACAGATACGCAGTATTTT.

The genes are TRBV6-1 and TRBJ2-7; perhaps TRBD1 as D (5 bases). The CDR3 consists of 11 residues. The V end was cut by 2 bases, the J end by 6 bases, with 5 bases between. Germline V lookup: CDR1 MNHNS, CDR2 SASEGT. The CDR3 DNA reads as TGTGCCAGCAGTGAAAGGGGCGAGCAGTACTTC. It specifies CASSERGEQYF.

The rearrangement links TRBV7-9 to TRBJ2-2; perhaps TRBD2 as D (5 bases). This CDR3 is built from 15 residues. Germline V lookup: CDR1 SEHNR, CDR2 FQNEAQ (reference sequence). Trimming took off 5 bases at V and 6 bases at J, with 16 bases between the two ends. CDR3: CASSPGIVRAGELFF. In nucleotides, the CDR3 is TGTGCCAGCAGCCCCGGGATAGTGAGAGCCGGGGAGCTGTTTTTT.

This chain joins TRBV19 and TRBJ2-1; D is unclear. This CDR3 comprises 15 residues. CDR1 is LNHDA, CDR2 SQIVND, per germline (reference sequence). V was clipped by 0 bases and J by 4 bases, with 10 bases between them. CDR3 loop: CASSIDRGWYNEQFF. CDR3 nucleotides: TGTGCCAGTAGTATAGACAGAGGCTGGTACAATGAGCAGTTCTTC.

In its sample, this clone was seen many times. J is TRBJ2-1 and V is TRBV19; D unresolved. Germline CDR1 reads LNHDA; CDR2 reads SQIVND (reference sequence). Trimming took 6 bases from V and 4 from J, leaving 25 bases between them. This CDR3 region has 18 residues. The chain's CDR3 is CASSLTDASKGLYNEQFF. Here the CDR3 DNA reads TGTGCCAGTAGCTTAACCGACGCCTCGAAAGGTCTTTACAATGAGCAGTTCTTC.

V is TRBV4-1 and J is TRBJ2-1; 10 bases align to TRBD2. Germline CDR1 and CDR2: MGHRA and YSYEKL. V gave up 3 bases and J gave up 10 bases; unmatched junction bases: 12. The CDR3 loop spans 16 amino acids. Here the CDR3 reads CASSHLLAGEPGEQFF. In nucleotides, the CDR3 is TGCGCCAGCAGCCACCTTCTAGCGGGAGAGCCAGGGGAGCAGTTCTTC.

The chain joins TRBV18 to TRBJ2-7, with 10 bases aligning to TRBD1. The ends lost 6 bases at V and 3 bases at J; junction bases unmatched: 11. Germline values: CDR1 KGHSH, CDR2 LQKENI. The CDR3 is made up of 16 amino acids. For the CDR3, the DNA is TGTGCCAGCTCGCCCTGGGGGACAGGGGTCGACTACGAGCAGTACTTC. Protein: CASSPWGTGVDYEQYF.

This chain connects TRBV27 to TRBJ2-4, with 13 positions matching TRBD2. Unmatched junction bases numbered 6, after V lost 7 bases and J lost 3 bases. CDR3 length: 16 amino acids. Germline lookup yields CDR1 MNHEY and CDR2 SMNVEV (reference sequence). The CDR3 DNA reads TGTGCCAGCAAATGGACTAGCGGGAGACTCAAAAACATTCAGTACTTC. It translates to CASKWTSGRLKNIQYF.

The V gene is TRBV27, the J gene TRBJ2-7; the D call may be TRBD1 or TRBD2 (5 bases each). Germline loops: CDR1 MNHEY, CDR2 SMNVEV (reference sequence). The CDR3 consists of 15 residues. The V end lost 3 bases, the J end lost 0 bases, and 12 bases lay between the germline ends. The CDR3 DNA follows: TGTGCCAGCAGTTTTTGGGGGTCTGTCTCCTACGAGCAGTACTTC. As protein: CASSFWGSVSYEQYF.

The rearrangement uses TRBV4-2 and TRBJ1-1; D ambiguous. The CDR3 covers 13 residues. V lost 4 bases to trimming and J lost 4 bases, with 10 bases between them. CDR1 is LGHNA, CDR2 YNFKEQ, per germline. CDR3 sequence (DNA): TGTGCCAGCAGCCCGGGAAGAGCCACTGAAGCTTTCTTT. It codes for CASSPGRATEAFF.

This sequence joins TRBV10-3 and TRBJ2-7; TRBD2 aligns across 8 bases. With 3 bases clipped from V and 6 bases from J, the junction kept 10 bases outside the gene matches. The germline gives CDR1 ENHRY, CDR2 SYGVKD. The CDR3 is 15 amino acids. CDR3 sequence: CAISDSREAKLEQYF. In DNA, the CDR3 is TGTGCCATCAGTGACTCGCGGGAGGCGAAGCTCGAGCAGTACTTC.

V gene TRBV5-6 combines with J gene TRBJ2-2; D unclear. The V gene lost 4 bases and the J gene lost 5 bases, with 21 bases spanning the gap. Germline CDR1 is SGHDT and CDR2 is YYEEEE. The CDR3 runs 17 residues. Here the CDR3 reads CASSLDRLSQWTGELFF. DNA for the CDR3: TGTGCCAGCAGCCTCGATCGACTGTCGCAGTGGACCGGGGAGCTGTTTTTT.

The chain recombines TRBV19 with TRBJ1-1, with D perhaps matching TRBD1 (5 bases). The CDR3 has 14 amino acids. Germline values: CDR1 LNHDA, CDR2 SQIVND (reference sequence). V shed 8 bases and J shed 1 base, with 14 bases lying between them. The CDR3 DNA sequence: TGTGCCAGTGGGGATGGACACCCGAACACTGAAGCTTTCTTT. It encodes CASGDGHPNTEAFF.

The sample holds one count of this clone. This chain uses TRBV28 with TRBJ2-3; D unclear. The CDR3 is made up of 15 amino acids. Between the trimmed V and J ends, which lost 4 bases and 2 bases, there was a span of 13 bases. Germline assignment: CDR1 MDHEN and CDR2 SYDVKM. The CDR3 here is CASSSPPWSTDTQYF. CDR3 DNA: TGTGCCAGCAGTTCCCCACCGTGGTCCACAGATACGCAGTATTTT.

J is TRBJ2-7 and V is TRBV30, with TRBD1 matching over 7 bases. This CDR3 spans 13 amino acids. Germline V CDR1 and CDR2: GTSNPN, SVGIG (reference sequence). The J segment lost 3 bases and the V segment lost 2 bases, leaving 4 bases of the junction unmatched. CDR3: CAWSHGTDYEQYF. CDR3 coding DNA: TGTGCCTGGAGTCATGGGACAGACTACGAGCAGTACTTC.

The J gene is TRBJ1-1, the V gene TRBV7-8; no reliable D call. V dropped 2 bases and J dropped 1 base, with 5 bases sitting between them. This CDR3 region has 13 residues. Germline V gene lookup returns CDR1 SGHVS and CDR2 FQNEAQ. The CDR3 sequence: CASSLNKNTEAFF. CDR3 in DNA: TGTGCCAGCAGCTTAAACAAGAACACTGAAGCTTTCTTT.

J is TRBJ2-7 and V is TRBV11-2; 7 nucleotides agree with TRBD2. The V gene's germline CDR1 is SGHAT and CDR2 FQNNGV. This CDR3 is 15 amino acids long. V gave up 5 bases and J gave up 4 bases; unmatched junction bases: 11. CDR3 in DNA: TGTGCCAGCAGCCAGGCCCCCGGACTAGGGTACGAGCAGTACTTC. Its translation: CASSQAPGLGYEQYF.